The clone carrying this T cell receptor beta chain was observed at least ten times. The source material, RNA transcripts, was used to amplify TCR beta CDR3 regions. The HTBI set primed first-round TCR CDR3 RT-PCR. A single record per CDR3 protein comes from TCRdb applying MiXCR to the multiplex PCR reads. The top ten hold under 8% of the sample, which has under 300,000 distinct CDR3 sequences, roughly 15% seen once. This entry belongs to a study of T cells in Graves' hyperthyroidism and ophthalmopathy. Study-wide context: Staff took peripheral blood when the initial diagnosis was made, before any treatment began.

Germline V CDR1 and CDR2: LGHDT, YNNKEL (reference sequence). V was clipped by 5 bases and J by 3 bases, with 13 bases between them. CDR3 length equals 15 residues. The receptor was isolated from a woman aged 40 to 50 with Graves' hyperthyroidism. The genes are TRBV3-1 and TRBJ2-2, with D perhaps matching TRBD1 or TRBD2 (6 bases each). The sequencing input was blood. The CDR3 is CASSSRGVDTGELFF. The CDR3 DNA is TGTGCCAGCAGCAGTAGGGGGGTAGACACCGGGGAGCTGTTTTTT. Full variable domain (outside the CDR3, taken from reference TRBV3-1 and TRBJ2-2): DTAVSQTPKYLVTQMGNDKSIKCEQNLGHDTMYWYKQDSKKFLKIMFSYNNKELIINETVPNRFSPKSPDKAHLNLHINSLELGDSAVYFCASSSRGVDTGELFFGEGSRLTVL.